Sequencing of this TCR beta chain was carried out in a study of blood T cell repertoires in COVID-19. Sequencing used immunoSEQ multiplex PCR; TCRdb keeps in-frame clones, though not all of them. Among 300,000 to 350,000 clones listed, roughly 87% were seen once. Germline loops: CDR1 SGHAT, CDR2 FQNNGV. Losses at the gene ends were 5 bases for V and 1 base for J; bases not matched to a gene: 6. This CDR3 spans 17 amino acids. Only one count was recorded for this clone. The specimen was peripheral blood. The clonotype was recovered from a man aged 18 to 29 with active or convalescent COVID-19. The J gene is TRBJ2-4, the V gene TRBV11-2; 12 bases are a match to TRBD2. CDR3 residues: CASSTTSGGNAKNIQYF. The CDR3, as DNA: TGTGCCAGCAGCACAACTAGCGGGGGGAATGCCAAAAACATTCAGTACTTC.